These 27 T cell receptor beta chains were sequenced from one sample in a study of OX40 agonist ivuxolimab in advanced cancers. Receptors were amplified or captured by the immunoSEQ multiplex PCR assay. TCRdb holds this immuneACCESS table with in-frame rearrangements only. Some clones are missing; in checked studies, unresolved V genes explain under half, and the rest has no known cause. For this sample there are 15,000 to 20,000 clones; roughly 80% appear just once. The ten largest account for 26% of the sample. The sample here was CD4+ or CD8+ T cells sorted from blood, taken in a trial of the OX40 agonist ivuxolimab. These TCRs come from an adult with an advanced solid tumor such as melanoma, head and neck, liver or kidney cancer.

This chain joins TRBV6-5 and TRBJ1-6, with a tentative D call TRBD1 (6 bases). V lost 2 bases, J lost 5 bases, and 10 bases lay in between. The V gene's germline CDR1 is MNHEY and CDR2 SVGAGI. The CDR3 has 15 residues. The CDR3 DNA reads as TGTGCCAGCAGTTACAGTACAGGGAATAATTCACCCCTCCACTTT. Amino acids: CASSYSTGNNSPLHF.

The V call is TRBV6-4, the J call TRBJ2-1; 9 bases are shared with TRBD1. Unmatched junction bases numbered 2, after V lost 5 bases and J lost 6 bases. Germline V gene data show CDR1 as MRHNA and CDR2 as SNTAGT. CDR3 size: 13 residues. CDR3 loop: CASSPGQGNEQFF. CDR3 DNA sequence: TGTGCCAGCAGTCCGGGACAGGGCAATGAGCAGTTCTTC.

This clone was observed a single time. The chain employs TRBV6-6 and TRBJ1-2; a weak D match, TRBD1 (6 bases). The CDR3 extends over 13 amino acids. V shed 2 bases and J shed 7 bases, with 11 bases lying between them. CDR1 is MNHNY, CDR2 SVGAGI, per germline (reference sequence). The CDR3 DNA reads TGTGCCAGCAGTTACATAGGGGGATCTGGCTACACCTTC. Its protein product is CASSYIGGSGYTF.

The J gene is TRBJ2-7, the V gene TRBV6-6, with TRBD1 matching over 9 bases. V was pared by 2 bases and J by 6 bases, with 5 bases of the junction left unmatched. Germline values: CDR1 MNHNY, CDR2 SVGAGI (reference sequence). The CDR3 runs to 14 residues. Here the CDR3 reads CASSYGTGTVEQYF. Written as DNA, the CDR3 is TGTGCCAGCAGTTACGGGACAGGGACCGTCGAGCAGTACTTC.

This clone was counted only a few times. Distinct nucleotide sequences in the sample also encode this CDR3. This chain connects TRBV4-1 to TRBJ1-4; D not resolved. This CDR3 has 13 residues. The V gene lost 0 bases and the J gene lost 5 bases, with 4 bases spanning the gap. Per germline, CDR1 MGHRA and CDR2 YSYEKL. The CDR3 is CASSQDPNEKLFF. CDR3 nucleotides: TGCGCCAGCAGCCAAGACCCGAATGAAAAACTGTTTTTT.

The chain carries TRBV15 and TRBJ2-7; 9 bases fit TRBD1. CDR3 length equals 16 residues. Looked up from germline, CDR1 is LNHNV and CDR2 is YYDKDF (reference sequence). V shed 4 bases, J shed 2 bases, and the junction held 9 bases outside the gene matches. The CDR3 nucleotides are TGTGCCACCAGCACCCCTGGGGGACAGGGAACCTACGAGCAGTACTTC. Protein: CATSTPGGQGTYEQYF.

This clone appeared a single time. V gene TRBV6-5 combines with J gene TRBJ2-7, with 9 bases fitting TRBD2. This CDR3 comprises 14 residues. Germline V gives CDR1 MNHEY, CDR2 SVGAGI. V was pared by 6 bases and J by 2 bases, with 5 bases of the junction left unmatched. The CDR3 reads CASSLTSGAYEQYF. As DNA, the CDR3 is TGTGCCAGCAGCTTGACTAGCGGCGCCTACGAGCAGTACTTC.

This chain links TRBV5-4 with TRBJ2-1; D might be TRBD1 (6 bases). The V gene's germline CDR1 is SGHNT and CDR2 YYREEE (reference sequence). The CDR3 is 11 residues long. V lost 4 bases to trimming and J lost 9 bases, with 8 bases between them. CDR3 loop: CASSRQAEQFF. Here the CDR3 DNA reads TGTGCCAGCAGCAGACAGGCTGAGCAGTTCTTC. The variable domain in full, completed from reference TRBV5-4 and TRBJ2-1, reads ETGVTQSPTHLIKTRGQQVTLRCSSQSGHNTVSWYQQALGQGPQFIFQYYREEENGRGNFPPRFSGLQFPNYSSELNVNALELDDSALYLCASSRQAEQFFGPGTRLTVL.

This clone was seen more than once but under ten times. This could be a read error, since a much larger clone is one nucleotide away. Other nucleotide sequences in the sample specify the same CDR3. The rearrangement uses TRBV2 and TRBJ2-7; no clear D gene. The V and J ends lost 4 bases and 4 bases respectively, with 2 bases between them. CDR3 length: 10 amino acids. Germline V CDR1 and CDR2: SNHLY, FYNNEI. CDR3 loop: CASSGYEQYF. CDR3 sequence (DNA): TGTGCCAGCAGTGGTTACGAGCAGTACTTC.

This chain uses TRBV9 with TRBJ2-1; D may be TRBD1 (5 bases). Germline V gene data show CDR1 as SGDLS and CDR2 as YYNGEE. V was shortened by 3 bases and J by 0 bases, with 10 bases between the two germline ends. This CDR3 has 15 amino acids. The CDR3, as DNA: TGTGCCAGCAGCGGGGGCAGGGTCTCCTACAATGAGCAGTTCTTC. It yields the protein CASSGGRVSYNEQFF.

The CDR3: CAWSVGGGIYEQYF. The CDR3 DNA follows: TGTGCCTGGAGTGTGGGAGGGGGAATCTACGAGCAGTACTTC. The V call is TRBV30, the J call TRBJ2-7, with D possibly matching TRBD2 (7 bases). The germline V gene encodes CDR1 GTSNPN and CDR2 SVGIG (reference sequence). The CDR3 has 14 residues. V lost 0 bases to trimming and J lost 3 bases, with 12 bases between them.

The V call is TRBV9, the J call TRBJ1-3; no clear D. The CDR3 has 17 amino acids. Trimming pared 4 bases from V and 0 bases from J, leaving 17 bases between. Germline V gene sequence: CDR1 SGDLS, CDR2 YYNGEE. The CDR3 nucleotides read TGTGCCAGCAGCCCCCCGCGGGGTCCATACTCTGGAAACACCATATATTTT. As protein: CASSPPRGPYSGNTIYF.

The genes are TRBV27 and TRBJ2-7, with D maybe TRBD1 (5 bases). Germline loops: CDR1 MNHEY, CDR2 SMNVEV (reference sequence). The CDR3 totals 12 residues. Trimming took off 7 bases at V and 1 base at J, with 8 bases between the two ends. The CDR3 coding sequence is TGTGCCAGCAAAGGGGTATCCTACGAGCAGTACTTC. Translation: CASKGVSYEQYF.

This clone was observed a handful of times. The CDR3 loop reads CAWSTESVGPRSNQPQHF. The CDR3 coding sequence is TGTGCCTGGAGTACTGAGTCAGTAGGCCCAAGGAGCAATCAGCCCCAGCATTTT. V usage is TRBV30 and J usage is TRBJ1-5; D uncertain. This CDR3 contains 18 residues. V was pared by 2 bases and J by 1 base, with 21 bases between. The germline V gene encodes CDR1 GTSNPN and CDR2 SVGIG (reference sequence).

This clone was detected once. The chain couples TRBV29-1 to TRBJ1-2; the D is unclear. Germline CDR1 SQVTM, CDR2 ANQGSEA. The CDR3 covers 10 residues. Trimming removed 4 bases from V and 8 bases from J, with 8 bases in between. The CDR3 nucleotides are TGCAGCGTTGGGACGCAGGGCTACACCTTC. This sequence encodes CSVGTQGYTF. Based on the CDR3 plus reference TRBV29-1 and TRBJ1-2, the full variable domain is SAVISQKPSRDICQRGTSLTIQCQVDSQVTMMFWYRQQPGQSLTLIATANQGSEATYESGFVIDKFPISRPNLTFSTLTVSNMSPEDSSIYLCSVGTQGYTFGSGTRLTVV.

The V and J genes are TRBV4-1 and TRBJ1-4; D possibly corresponds to TRBD1 (6 bases). Germline CDR1 is MGHRA and CDR2 is YSYEKL. This CDR3 contains 15 residues. The V and J ends lost 5 bases and 8 bases respectively, with 18 bases between them. CDR3 nucleotides: TGCGCCAGCAGCAGGGATGCAGGGGTTTTGGAAAAACTGTTTTTT. It yields the protein CASSRDAGVLEKLFF.

The gene calls are TRBV5-1 and TRBJ1-5; D unresolved. Trimming took 5 bases from V and 3 from J, leaving 9 bases between them. Germline V gene data show CDR1 as SGHRS and CDR2 as YFSETQ. The CDR3 contains 13 residues. CDR3 bases: TGCGCCAGCAGTCTGGTTCCCAATCAGCCCCAGCATTTT. Amino acids: CASSLVPNQPQHF. Combining the CDR3 with reference TRBV5-1 and TRBJ1-5 gives the whole variable domain KAGVTQTPRYLIKTRGQQVTLSCSPISGHRSVSWYQQTPGQGLQFLFEYFSETQRNKGNFPGRFSGRQFSNSRSEMNVSTLELGDSALYLCASSLVPNQPQHFGDGTRLSIL.

This clone was observed once. V and J are TRBV7-9 and TRBJ1-3; D might be TRBD1 (5 bases). Germline lookup yields CDR1 SEHNR and CDR2 FQNEAQ (reference sequence). The CDR3 sequence is 13 residues long. Trimming took off 11 bases at V and 4 bases at J, with 15 bases between the two ends. CDR3 region: CALGGAAGNTIYF. CDR3 coding DNA: TGTGCCCTCGGAGGGGCGGCCGGAAACACCATATATTTT.

This clone was counted a few times. The chain uses TRBV2 and TRBJ1-1; tentatively, D is TRBD1 (6 bases). V was shortened by 7 bases and J by 0 bases, with 9 bases between the two germline ends. Germline lookup yields CDR1 SNHLY and CDR2 FYNNEI. This CDR3 comprises 13 residues. CDR3 in amino acids: CASISGVNTEAFF. The CDR3, as DNA: TGTGCCAGCATATCAGGGGTGAACACTGAAGCTTTCTTT.

There are a few counts of this clone. The V and J genes are TRBV19 and TRBJ1-1; maybe TRBD1 (5 bases). Trimming pared 2 bases from V and 4 bases from J, leaving 8 bases between. Germline V gives CDR1 LNHDA, CDR2 SQIVND (reference sequence). This CDR3 is built from 13 residues. DNA for the CDR3: TGTGCCAGTAGTATATCGACAGTCACTGAAGCTTTCTTT. This translates into CASSISTVTEAFF.

This chain joins TRBV7-2 and TRBJ2-1; D not resolved. The CDR3 totals 11 residues. Trimming shortened V by 5 bases and J by 6 bases, and 5 bases separated the two germline ends. CDR1 is SGHTA, CDR2 FQGNSA, per germline. The CDR3 bases are TGTGCCAGCAGCCCGGGCAATGAGCAGTTCTTC. Its protein product is CASSPGNEQFF. The whole variable domain, filled in from reference TRBV7-2 and TRBJ2-1, reads GAGVSQSPSNKVTEKGKDVELRCDPISGHTALYWYRQSLGQGLEFLIYFQGNSAPDKSGLPSDRFSAERTGGSVSTLTIQRTQQEDSAVYLCASSPGNEQFFGPGTRLTVL.

This clone is labeled as hyperexpanded. The chain has TRBV2 and TRBJ2-3; 16 nucleotides align to TRBD2. V lost 6 bases to trimming and J lost 5 bases; unmatched junction nucleotides: 14. The CDR3 runs 19 residues. Germline CDR1 SNHLY, CDR2 FYNNEI. The CDR3 DNA sequence: TGTGCCAGCAGATTATCCGGGACTAGCGGGGGGGCCGATTTAGATACGCAGTATTTT. Translating it yields CASRLSGTSGGADLDTQYF.

The chain recombines TRBV4-3 with TRBJ1-5; weak D call: TRBD1 (5 bases). Looked up from germline, CDR1 is LGHNA and CDR2 is YSLEER. The CDR3 length is 16 residues. V was pared by 3 bases and J by 3 bases, with 15 bases between. Here the CDR3 reads CASSQDGAGLNQPQHF. DNA of the CDR3: TGCGCCAGCAGCCAGGACGGGGCGGGCCTCAATCAGCCCCAGCATTTT.

The V and J genes are TRBV7-3 and TRBJ1-2, with D perhaps matching TRBD1 (6 bases). CDR1 is SGHTA, CDR2 FQGTGA, per germline. Trimming left V 5 bases short and J 7 bases short, with 17 bases between. The CDR3 loop spans 14 amino acids. Here the CDR3 DNA reads TGTGCCAGCAGCCCTATAGGGGGGGCGAGTGGCTACACCTTC. Its protein is CASSPIGGASGYTF. The variable domain in full, completed from reference TRBV7-3 and TRBJ1-2, reads GAGVSQTPSNKVTEKGKYVELRCDPISGHTALYWYRQSLGQGPEFLIYFQGTGAADDSGLPNDRFFAVRPEGSVSTLKIQRTERGDSAVYLCASSPIGGASGYTFGSGTRLTVV.

Only a few counts were recorded for this clone. V and J are TRBV9 and TRBJ2-7; 7 bases are shared with TRBD1. The CDR3 is made up of 12 amino acids. Unmatched junction bases numbered 1, after V lost 2 bases and J lost 5 bases. Per germline, CDR1 SGDLS and CDR2 YYNGEE. CDR3 in amino acids: CASSVQGDEQYF. The CDR3, as DNA: TGTGCCAGCAGCGTGCAGGGGGACGAGCAGTACTTC.

In DNA, the CDR3 is TGTGCCAGCAGTTTATCGGTCGGACTTAACACTGAAGCTTTCTTT. This translates into CASSLSVGLNTEAFF. The V and J genes are TRBV27 and TRBJ1-1, with unresolved D. The germline V gene encodes CDR1 MNHEY and CDR2 SMNVEV (reference sequence). Trimming removed 0 bases from V and 2 bases from J, with 10 bases in between. The CDR3 is 15 amino acids.

The V call is TRBV27, the J call TRBJ2-1, with unresolved D. V dropped 6 bases and J dropped 13 bases, with 19 bases sitting between them. The germline V gene encodes CDR1 MNHEY and CDR2 SMNVEV (reference sequence). The CDR3 is made up of 13 amino acids. The CDR3 protein is CASRPSASRLQFF. The CDR3 DNA follows: TGTGCCAGCAGGCCGAGCGCCTCTCGTTTACAGTTCTTC.